These T cell receptor beta chains were read from a single sample in a study of PD-L1 blockade in urothelial cancer. Profiling relied on immunoSEQ multiplex PCR, and the TCRdb table lists in-frame clones only, not all of them. The data show about 95,000 clones, roughly 90% seen once. Sequences were derived from PBMCs, sampled around atezolizumab (anti-PD-L1) treatment. These receptors were obtained from a man aged 60 to 75 with urothelial cancer. Both conserved end residues are part of each CDR3. The D gene is left open where the match is weak. Expanded clones are given a class, and other clones once, few, many or no size at all.

>TRBD1|TRBV29-1|NA|15|TRBJ2-2
TGCAGCGCTAGTCCCGGGACAGGGGGCACCGGGGAGCTGTTTTTT
CSASPGTGGTGELFF
>NA|TRBV9|NA|18|TRBJ2-1
TGTGCCAGCAGCGTAGAGCCCCTTGGCAGGGCCGGCCCCAATGAGCAGTTCTTC
CASSVEPLGRAGPNEQFF
>NA|TRBV28|NA|16|TRBJ2-1
TGTGCCAGCAGTCATGGGGCGGTCGCTATCTACAATGAGCAGTTCTTC
CASSHGAVAIYNEQFF
>TRBD1|TRBV5-4|NA|15|TRBJ1-2
TGTGCCAGCAGCTACCGGGACAGGGGAGACTATGGCTACACCTTC
CASSYRDRGDYGYTF
>NA|TRBV7-7|NA|15|TRBJ2-5
TGTGCCAGCAGCTTAGTGTCGGGGTTCGAAGGGACCCAGTACTTC
CASSLVSGFEGTQYF
>TRBD1|TRBV18|NA|17|TRBJ1-1
TGTGCCAGCTCACCACGATACCGACAGGGTCCGGACACTGAAGCTTTCTTT
CASSPRYRQGPDTEAFF
>NA|TRBV11-2|NA|15|TRBJ2-3
TGTGCCAGCAGCTTAGGGCCCCTGTACACAGATACGCAGTATTTT
CASSLGPLYTDTQYF
>NA|TRBV28|NA|16|TRBJ1-5
TGTGCCAGCAGTCCTGGACGGGAGTATAGCAATCAGCCCCAGCATTTT
CASSPGREYSNQPQHF
>NA|TRBV6-5|NA|15|TRBJ2-1
TGTGCCAGCAGTTACATGGGACTTGCATACAATGAGCAGTTCTTC
CASSYMGLAYNEQFF
>TRBD2|TRBV7-3|NA|15|TRBJ2-1
TGTGCCAGCAGCCCTGAGCGGGGGATCTACAATGAGCAGTTCTTC
CASSPERGIYNEQFF
>TRBD1|TRBV19|once|16|TRBJ1-5
TGTGCCAGTAGAGAATCGACAGGGCTTCGCAATCAGCCCCAGCATTTT
CASRESTGLRNQPQHF
>TRBD1|TRBV18|NA|17|TRBJ2-6
TGTGCCAGCTCACCCGAAGGGGGCACTTCTGGGGCCAACGTCCTGACTTTC
CASSPEGGTSGANVLTF
>TRBD1|TRBV4-1|NA|16|TRBJ1-2
TGCGCCAGCAGCACCGGGACAGGGAGACGAGGCTATGGCTACACCTTC
CASSTGTGRRGYGYTF
>TRBD1|TRBV5-4|NA|15|TRBJ2-7
TGTGCCAGCAGCTTGGCCCCGACAGGGGGTAAAGAGCAGTACTTC
CASSLAPTGGKEQYF
>NA|TRBV5-6|once|14|TRBJ1-5
TGTGCCAGCAGCTTGGATGGGGGGGGTAGGCCCCAGCATTTT
CASSLDGGGRPQHF
>NA|TRBV7-8|few|15|TRBJ1-4
TGTGCCAGCAGTTGGACAGCTGCAACTAATGAAAAACTGTTTTTT
CASSWTAATNEKLFF
>NA|TRBV7-8|NA|15|TRBJ1-1
TGTGCCAGCAGCCCGAGGGGGGGGCTGAACACTGAAGCTTTCTTT
CASSPRGGLNTEAFF
>TRBD1|TRBV7-9|NA|17|TRBJ2-5
TGTGCCAGCAGCCCGGGACAGGGAGGGATCGCAGCAGAGACCCAGTACTTC
CASSPGQGGIAAETQYF
>TRBD2|TRBV19|NA|17|TRBJ2-1
TGTGCCAGTAGTACCTCTCAGACTAGCGGGACCTACAATGAGCAGTTCTTC
CASSTSQTSGTYNEQFF
>TRBD1|TRBV11-2|NA|16|TRBJ1-5
TGTGCCAGCAGCTCCGACCCCGACAGGGCAGGACAGCCCCAGCATTTT
CASSSDPDRAGQPQHF
>NA|TRBV30|NA|14|TRBJ2-2
TGTGCCTGGAGTTTATCAGGGGTGACCGGGGAGCTGTTTTTT
CAWSLSGVTGELFF
>NA|TRBV5-5|NA|15|TRBJ2-7
TGTGCCAGCAGCTTGGGATTCCTCAGCTCCTACGAGCAGTACTTC
CASSLGFLSSYEQYF
>NA|TRBV4-3|NA|13|TRBJ1-4
TGCGCCAGCAGCCAACGGGGAGATGAAAAACTGTTTTTT
CASSQRGDEKLFF
>TRBD1|TRBV4-2|once|14|TRBJ2-3
TGTGCCAGCAGCCAACGGACAGGGGCAGATACGCAGTATTTT
CASSQRTGADTQYF
>TRBD1|TRBV7-2|once|15|TRBJ1-1
TGTGCCAGCAGCTTATTAGGACAGGGGGCAACTGAAGCTTTCTTT
CASSLLGQGATEAFF
>TRBD2|TRBV4-2|NA|19|TRBJ2-3
TGTGCCAGCAGCCAAGATCAGGCTAGCGGGGTACCTAGCACAGATACGCAGTATTTT
CASSQDQASGVPSTDTQYF
>TRBD1|TRBV28|NA|15|TRBJ1-5
TGTGCCAGCAATTGGAGGGACAGGATAGATCAGCCCCAGCATTTT
CASNWRDRIDQPQHF
>NA|TRBV2|NA|13|TRBJ2-7
TGTGCCAGCAGTGCCGGACAGACCTACGAGCAGTACTTC
CASSAGQTYEQYF
>NA|TRBV4-3|NA|16|TRBJ2-5
TGCGCCAGCAGCCAAGTGGCTAAACGGACAGAAGAGACCCAGTACTTC
CASSQVAKRTEETQYF
>TRBD2|TRBV30|NA|14|TRBJ2-7
TGTGCCTGGTCTCGCGCAGGGAGGGCCTACGAGCAGTACTTC
CAWSRAGRAYEQYF
>TRBD1|TRBV29-1|NA|16|TRBJ2-6
TGCAGCGTTGGTGCCAGGGGGAGCTCTGGGGCCAACGTCCTGACTTTC
CSVGARGSSGANVLTF
>TRBD2|TRBV6-5|NA|15|TRBJ2-1
TGTGCCAGCAGTGCCCTAGCGGGAGGGCACAATGAGCAGTTCTTC
CASSALAGGHNEQFF
>TRBD2|TRBV5-6|NA|18|TRBJ2-5
TGTGCCAGCAGCTTGGGGACTAGCGGGTACAGGTACCAAGAGACCCAGTACTTC
CASSLGTSGYRYQETQYF
>TRBD2|TRBV18|NA|15|TRBJ2-2
TGTGCCAGCTTCAGGACTAGCGAGAACACCGGGGAGCTGTTTTTT
CASFRTSENTGELFF
>TRBD1|TRBV7-2|NA|15|TRBJ2-7
TGTGCCAGCAGCTTAGTAGGACAGGGCTCCTACGAGCAGTACTTC
CASSLVGQGSYEQYF
>TRBD1|TRBV6-1|NA|15|TRBJ1-1
TGTGCCACCCGGACCCAACCAGGGGGGAACACTGAAGCTTTCTTT
CATRTQPGGNTEAFF
>TRBD2|TRBV5-4|NA|15|TRBJ2-5
TGTGCCAGCAGACCGACTAGCGGGGGGCAAGAGACCCAGTACTTC
CASRPTSGGQETQYF
>NA|TRBV7-9|NA|13|TRBJ2-7
TGTGCCAGCAGCCCCGGGTTCTCCTACGAGCAGTACTTC
CASSPGFSYEQYF
>TRBD1|TRBV2|NA|12|TRBJ1-2
TGTGCCAGCCGACAGGGTGGCTATGGCTACACCTTC
CASRQGGYGYTF
>NA|TRBV7-3|NA|15|TRBJ2-2
TGTGCCAGCACCCAAGGGGGGGCCGGCACCGGGGAGCTGTTTTTT
CASTQGGAGTGELFF
>TRBD1|TRBV6-5|NA|14|TRBJ1-1
TGTGCCAGCATCGCAGGGGGCGCTAGCACTGAAGCTTTCTTT
CASIAGGASTEAFF
>TRBD2|TRBV6-6|NA|15|TRBJ2-7
TGTGCCAGCAGTTACTCGACTAGCGGGAGGTACGAGCAGTACTTC
CASSYSTSGRYEQYF
>NA|TRBV7-6|NA|16|TRBJ1-1
TGTGCCAGCAGCTTACTGCCCCCGGTCTCGAACACTGAAGCTTTCTTT
CASSLLPPVSNTEAFF